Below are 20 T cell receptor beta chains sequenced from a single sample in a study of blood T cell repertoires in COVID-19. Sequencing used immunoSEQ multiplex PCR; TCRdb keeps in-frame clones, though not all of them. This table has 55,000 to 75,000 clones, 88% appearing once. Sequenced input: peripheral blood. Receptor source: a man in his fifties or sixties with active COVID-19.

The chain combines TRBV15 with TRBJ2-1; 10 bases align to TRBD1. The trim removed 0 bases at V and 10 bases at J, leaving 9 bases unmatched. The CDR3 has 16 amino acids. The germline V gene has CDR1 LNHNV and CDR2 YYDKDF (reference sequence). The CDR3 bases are TGTGCCACCAGCAGAGAATTGACAGGGGGCCTGGGGGAGCAGTTCTTC. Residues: CATSRELTGGLGEQFF.

This CDR3 reads CASSSASRNQPQHF. The CDR3 DNA reads as TGTGCCAGCAGTTCCGCCAGTCGCAATCAGCCCCAGCATTTT. This chain connects TRBV6-2 or TRBV6-3 to TRBJ1-5; D is ambiguous. CDR1 and CDR2 (germline): MNHEY, SVGEGT. V was trimmed by 4 bases and J by 2 bases, leaving 9 bases between them. This CDR3 spans 14 amino acids.

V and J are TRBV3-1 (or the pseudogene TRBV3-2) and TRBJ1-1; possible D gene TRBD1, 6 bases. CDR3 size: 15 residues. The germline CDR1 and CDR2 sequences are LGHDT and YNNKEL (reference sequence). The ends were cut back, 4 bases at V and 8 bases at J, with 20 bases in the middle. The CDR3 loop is CASSPTPGNTGEAFF. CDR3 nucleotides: TGTGCCAGCAGCCCTACCCCAGGGAACACAGGGGAAGCTTTCTTT.

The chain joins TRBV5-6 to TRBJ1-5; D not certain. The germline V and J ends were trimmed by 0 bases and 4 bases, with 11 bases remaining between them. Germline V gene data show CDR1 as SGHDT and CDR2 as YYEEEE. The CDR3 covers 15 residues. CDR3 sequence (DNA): TGTGCCAGCAGCTTGGCCGGGAGACCAAATCAGCCCCAGCATTTT. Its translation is CASSLAGRPNQPQHF.

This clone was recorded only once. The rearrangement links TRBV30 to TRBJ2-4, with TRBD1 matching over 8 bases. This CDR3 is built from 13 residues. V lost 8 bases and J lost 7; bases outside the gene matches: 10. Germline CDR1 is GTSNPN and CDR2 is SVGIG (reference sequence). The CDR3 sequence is CALDRAGSNIQYF. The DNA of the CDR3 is TGTGCCCTGGACAGGGCGGGTTCGAACATTCAGTACTTC.

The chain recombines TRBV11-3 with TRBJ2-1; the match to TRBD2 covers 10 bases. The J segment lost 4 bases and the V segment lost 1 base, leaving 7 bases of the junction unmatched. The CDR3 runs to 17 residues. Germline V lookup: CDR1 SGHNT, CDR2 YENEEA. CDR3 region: CASSLAGTSAGYNEQFF. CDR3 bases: TGTGCCAGCAGCTTAGCCGGGACTAGCGCCGGATACAATGAGCAGTTCTTC.

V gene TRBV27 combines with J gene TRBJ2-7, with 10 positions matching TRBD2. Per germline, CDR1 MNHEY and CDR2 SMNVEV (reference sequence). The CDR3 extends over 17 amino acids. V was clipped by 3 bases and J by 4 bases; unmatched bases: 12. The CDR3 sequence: CASSFVAGGRAAYEQYF. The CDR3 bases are TGTGCCAGCAGTTTTGTAGCGGGGGGTCGAGCCGCATACGAGCAGTACTTC.

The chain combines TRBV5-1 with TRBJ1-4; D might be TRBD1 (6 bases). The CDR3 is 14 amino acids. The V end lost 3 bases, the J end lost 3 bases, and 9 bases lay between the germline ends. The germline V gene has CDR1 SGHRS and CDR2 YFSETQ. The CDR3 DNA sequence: TGCGCCAGCAGCTCAGGGGTACCTAATGAAAAACTGTTTTTT. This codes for CASSSGVPNEKLFF. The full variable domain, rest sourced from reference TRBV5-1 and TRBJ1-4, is KAGVTQTPRYLIKTRGQQVTLSCSPISGHRSVSWYQQTPGQGLQFLFEYFSETQRNKGNFPGRFSGRQFSNSRSEMNVSTLELGDSALYLCASSSGVPNEKLFFGSGTQLSVL.

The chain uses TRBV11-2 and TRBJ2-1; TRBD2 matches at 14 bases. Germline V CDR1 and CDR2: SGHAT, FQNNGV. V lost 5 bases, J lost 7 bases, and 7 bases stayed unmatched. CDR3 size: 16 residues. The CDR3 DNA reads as TGTGCCAGCAGCCGTACGAGACTAGCGGGGGGGAATGAGCAGTTCTTC. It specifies CASSRTRLAGGNEQFF.

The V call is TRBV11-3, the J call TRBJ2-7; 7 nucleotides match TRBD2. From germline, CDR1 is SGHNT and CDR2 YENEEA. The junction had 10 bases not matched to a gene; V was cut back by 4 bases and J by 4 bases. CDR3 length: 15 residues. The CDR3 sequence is CASSSLQSGEYEQYF. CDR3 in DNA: TGTGCCAGCAGCTCGCTCCAGAGCGGGGAATACGAGCAGTACTTC.

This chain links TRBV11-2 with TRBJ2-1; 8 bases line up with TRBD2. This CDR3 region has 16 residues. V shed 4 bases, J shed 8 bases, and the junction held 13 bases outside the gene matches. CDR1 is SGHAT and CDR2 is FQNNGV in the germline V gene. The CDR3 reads CASSWEVAGLKDEQFF. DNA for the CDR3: TGTGCCAGCAGCTGGGAAGTAGCGGGGCTTAAGGATGAGCAGTTCTTC.

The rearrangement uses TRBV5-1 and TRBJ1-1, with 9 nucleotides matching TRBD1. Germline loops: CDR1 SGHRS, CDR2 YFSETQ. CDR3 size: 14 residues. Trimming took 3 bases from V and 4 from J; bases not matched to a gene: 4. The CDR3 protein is CASSSTTGGTEAFF. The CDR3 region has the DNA TGCGCCAGCAGCTCTACGACAGGGGGCACTGAAGCTTTCTTT.

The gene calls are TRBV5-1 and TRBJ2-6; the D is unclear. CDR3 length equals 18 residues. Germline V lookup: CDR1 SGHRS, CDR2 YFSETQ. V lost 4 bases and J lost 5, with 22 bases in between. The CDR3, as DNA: TGCGCCAGCAGCCCTGGTCGGGTCGATCTCCTCCGGGCCAACGTCCTGACTTTC. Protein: CASSPGRVDLLRANVLTF. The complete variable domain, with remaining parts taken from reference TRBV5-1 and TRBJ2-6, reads KAGVTQTPRYLIKTRGQQVTLSCSPISGHRSVSWYQQTPGQGLQFLFEYFSETQRNKGNFPGRFSGRQFSNSRSEMNVSTLELGDSALYLCASSPGRVDLLRANVLTFGAGSRLTVL.

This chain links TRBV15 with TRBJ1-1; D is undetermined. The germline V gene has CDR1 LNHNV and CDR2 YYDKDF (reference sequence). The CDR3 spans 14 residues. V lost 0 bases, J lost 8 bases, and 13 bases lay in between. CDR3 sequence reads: CATSRDRFYGEAFF. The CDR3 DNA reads TGTGCCACCAGCAGAGATCGATTTTACGGGGAAGCTTTCTTT.

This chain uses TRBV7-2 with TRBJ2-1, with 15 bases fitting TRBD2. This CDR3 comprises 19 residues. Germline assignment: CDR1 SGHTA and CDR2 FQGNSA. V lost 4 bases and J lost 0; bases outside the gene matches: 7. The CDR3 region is CASSSPGLAGGSSYNEQFF. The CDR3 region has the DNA TGTGCCAGCAGCTCTCCGGGACTAGCGGGGGGCAGCTCCTACAATGAGCAGTTCTTC.

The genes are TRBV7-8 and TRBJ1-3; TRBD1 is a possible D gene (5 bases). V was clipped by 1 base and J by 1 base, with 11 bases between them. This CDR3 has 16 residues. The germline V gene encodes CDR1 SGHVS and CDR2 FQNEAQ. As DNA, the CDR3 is TGTGCCAGCAGCTTAGGGCAGGGTGTTTCTGGAAACACCATATATTTT. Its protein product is CASSLGQGVSGNTIYF.

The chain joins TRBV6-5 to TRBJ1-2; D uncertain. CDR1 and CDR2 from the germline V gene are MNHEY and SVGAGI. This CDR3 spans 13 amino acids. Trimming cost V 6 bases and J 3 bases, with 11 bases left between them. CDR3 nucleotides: TGTGCCAGCAGGGCAGGAGCGGACTATGGCTACACCTTC. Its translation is CASRAGADYGYTF.

The DNA of the CDR3 is TGCGCCAGCAGGACCGGGACAGGGGATGAGACCCAGTACTTC. As protein: CASRTGTGDETQYF. This rearrangement joins TRBV5-1 to TRBJ2-5, with 10 bases matching TRBD1. There are 14 residues in the CDR3. Germline loops: CDR1 SGHRS, CDR2 YFSETQ. J was trimmed by 5 bases and V by 5 bases; bases with no gene match: 6.

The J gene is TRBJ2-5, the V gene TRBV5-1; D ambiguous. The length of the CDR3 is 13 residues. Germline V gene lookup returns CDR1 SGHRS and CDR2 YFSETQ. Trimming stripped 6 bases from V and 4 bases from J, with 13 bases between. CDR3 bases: TGCGCCAGCACTTACTCAAGTGGAGAGACCCAGTACTTC. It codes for CASTYSSGETQYF. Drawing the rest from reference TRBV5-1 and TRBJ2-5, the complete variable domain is KAGVTQTPRYLIKTRGQQVTLSCSPISGHRSVSWYQQTPGQGLQFLFEYFSETQRNKGNFPGRFSGRQFSNSRSEMNVSTLELGDSALYLCASTYSSGETQYFGPGTRLLVL.

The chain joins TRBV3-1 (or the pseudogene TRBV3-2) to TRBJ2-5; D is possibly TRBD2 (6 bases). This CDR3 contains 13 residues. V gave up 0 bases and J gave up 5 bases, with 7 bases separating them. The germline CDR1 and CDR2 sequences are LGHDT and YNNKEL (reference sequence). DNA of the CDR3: TGTGCCAGCAGCCAAGACGGGGGTGAGACCCAGTACTTC. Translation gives CASSQDGGETQYF.